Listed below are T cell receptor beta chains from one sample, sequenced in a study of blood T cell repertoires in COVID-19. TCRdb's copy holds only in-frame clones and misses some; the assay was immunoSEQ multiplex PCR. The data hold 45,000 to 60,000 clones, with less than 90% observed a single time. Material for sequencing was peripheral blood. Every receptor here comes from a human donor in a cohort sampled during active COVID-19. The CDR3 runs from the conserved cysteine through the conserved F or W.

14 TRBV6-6 CASSYSQEGYGYTF
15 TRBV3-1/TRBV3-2 CASSQEGGFGTEAFF
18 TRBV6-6 CASSLSFDPGQSAYGYTF
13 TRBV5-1 CASSRAELYEQFF
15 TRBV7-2 CASSPKGQGGHGYTF
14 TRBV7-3 CASSSTVFPDTQYF
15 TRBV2 CASCVGDSTNYGYTF
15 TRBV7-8 CASSLVQGASNGYTF
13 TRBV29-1 CSVERWGQTEAFF
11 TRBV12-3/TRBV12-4 CASSLALGPLF
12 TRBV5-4 CASSPGVYEQYF
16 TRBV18 CASSPGQGKSGNTIYF
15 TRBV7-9 CASSLFGTGGYEQYF
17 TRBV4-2 CASSQASLAGAGETQYF
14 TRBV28 CASSLRTGRYGYTF
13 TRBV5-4 CASSSGGGDEQYF
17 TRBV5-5 CASSLDDRGRNTGELFF
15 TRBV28 CASSLFWGVGTEAFF
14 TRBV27 CASMRGGRASPLHF
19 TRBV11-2 CASSLGYPLAGSSYNEQFF
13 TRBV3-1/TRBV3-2 CASASTVNYGYTF
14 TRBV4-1 CASSLGQLNQPQHF
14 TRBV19 CASRDPSGENIQYF
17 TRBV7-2 CASSLAAGGRGTDTQYF
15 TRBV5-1 CASSLYNSGSYEQYF
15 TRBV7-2 CASSSDRGRAFSQYF
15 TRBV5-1 CASSLSVTGNTEAFF
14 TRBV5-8 CASSLASGNYGYTF
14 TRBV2 CASITAPREAEAFF
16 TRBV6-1 CASSGQRFWEGGEQYF
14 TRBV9 CASSAGEGGNTIYF
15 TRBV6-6 CASSYSNSGLLEAFF
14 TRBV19 CASRIHRGPDGYTF
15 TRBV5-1 CASSLRRSGANVLTF
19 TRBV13 CASSSTSWDTRPVNTEAFF
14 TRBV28 CASFRGGSNSPLHF
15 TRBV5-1 CASSFGTGGFNEQFF
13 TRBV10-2 CASTGQYNQPQHF
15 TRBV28 CATRGKIAGADEQYF
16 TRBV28 CASSLSGQGFYYGYTF
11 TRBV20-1 CSARKGASRFF
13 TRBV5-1 CASSLTGNPEQYF
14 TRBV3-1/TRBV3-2 CASSQGGQYNEQFF
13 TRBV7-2 CASREDRDYGYTF
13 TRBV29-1 CSTDSGVLGEAFF
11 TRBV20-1 CSASRLIEAFF
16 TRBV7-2 CASSLGGTGSYNEQFF
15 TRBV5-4 CASSVQGITITEAFF
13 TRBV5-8 CASSLTGEFGYTF
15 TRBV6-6 CASSYPTGELGGYTF
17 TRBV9 CASSVTSAASSYNEQFF
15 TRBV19 CASSILSATSYEQYF